The rows below give T cell receptor beta chains drawn from one sample of a study of T cells in Graves' hyperthyroidism and ophthalmopathy. TCRdb called the multiplex PCR reads again in MiXCR, with one record for every CDR3 protein. The table shows about 290,000 distinct CDR3 sequences, with roughly 19% occurring only once. What was sequenced was blood. These receptors were collected from a man aged 45-65 years with Graves' ophthalmopathy. CDR3s include the opening cysteine and the closing phenylalanine or tryptophan. D genes are given only for firm matches. Clone size, where shown, is once, few, many, or a class for clones that have expanded.

J gene: TRBJ2-7; CDR3 length: 15; clone size: -; D gene: -; V gene: TRBV5-4; CDR3 protein: CASSLPLGTTYEQYF; CDR3 DNA: TGTGCCAGCAGCCTACCACTAGGGACCACCTACGAGCAGTACTTC
J gene: TRBJ1-5; CDR3 length: 14; clone size: -; D gene: TRBD1; V gene: TRBV3-1; CDR3 protein: CASSPGTGFEPQHF; CDR3 DNA: TGTGCCAGCAGCCCCGGGACAGGGTTTGAGCCCCAGCATTTT
J gene: TRBJ2-7; CDR3 length: 15; clone size: many; D gene: TRBD2; V gene: TRBV3-1; CDR3 protein: CASSHDLAGTYEQYF; CDR3 DNA: TGTGCCAGCAGCCACGATCTAGCGGGCACCTACGAGCAGTACTTC
J gene: TRBJ1-4; CDR3 length: 16; clone size: few; D gene: TRBD1; V gene: TRBV3-1; CDR3 protein: CASSPRGGQGNEKLFF; CDR3 DNA: TGTGCCAGCAGCCCCCGGGGGGGACAGGGTAATGAAAAACTGTTTTTT
J gene: TRBJ1-2; CDR3 length: 13; clone size: few; D gene: -; V gene: TRBV27; CDR3 protein: CASSRDTRYGYTF; CDR3 DNA: TGTGCCAGCAGTAGGGACACGCGCTATGGCTACACCTTC
J gene: TRBJ1-1; CDR3 length: 13; clone size: -; D gene: -; V gene: TRBV19; CDR3 protein: CATKPGVNTEAFF; CDR3 DNA: TGTGCCACCAAGCCAGGGGTGAACACTGAAGCTTTCTTT
J gene: TRBJ1-6; CDR3 length: 13; clone size: many; D gene: -; V gene: TRBV20-1; CDR3 protein: CSARGGFNSPLHF; CDR3 DNA: TGCAGTGCTAGAGGAGGGTTTAATTCACCCCTCCACTTT
J gene: TRBJ2-2; CDR3 length: 14; clone size: -; D gene: TRBD1; V gene: TRBV12-3/TRBV12-4; CDR3 protein: CASSFQTGGRELFF; CDR3 DNA: TGTGCCAGCAGTTTCCAGACAGGGGGCAGGGAGCTGTTTTTT
J gene: TRBJ2-1; CDR3 length: 15; clone size: -; D gene: TRBD2; V gene: TRBV25-1; CDR3 protein: CASSTGTSDNNEQFF; CDR3 DNA: TGTGCCAGCAGTACCGGGACTAGCGATAACAATGAGCAGTTCTTC
J gene: TRBJ2-6; CDR3 length: 16; clone size: -; D gene: -; V gene: TRBV30; CDR3 protein: CAWFPFRSSGANVLTF; CDR3 DNA: TGTGCCTGGTTCCCCTTCCGGAGCTCTGGGGCCAACGTCCTGACTTTC
J gene: TRBJ1-2; CDR3 length: 15; clone size: many; D gene: -; V gene: TRBV18; CDR3 protein: CASSHNSGGNYGYTF; CDR3 DNA: TGTGCCAGCTCACATAACTCGGGGGGCAACTATGGCTACACCTTC
J gene: TRBJ1-1; CDR3 length: 13; clone size: many; D gene: TRBD1; V gene: TRBV11-2; CDR3 protein: CASSFRGSTEAFF; CDR3 DNA: TGTGCCAGCAGCTTCAGGGGGAGCACTGAAGCTTTCTTT
J gene: TRBJ1-4; CDR3 length: 14; clone size: few; D gene: -; V gene: TRBV5-1; CDR3 protein: CASSPGVANEKLFF; CDR3 DNA: TGCGCCAGCAGCCCGGGTGTGGCAAATGAAAAACTGTTTTTT
J gene: TRBJ2-7; CDR3 length: 15; clone size: few; D gene: TRBD2; V gene: TRBV18; CDR3 protein: CASSPPREGLHEQYF; CDR3 DNA: TGTGCCAGCTCACCTCCCCGGGAGGGTCTCCACGAGCAGTACTTC
J gene: TRBJ2-7; CDR3 length: 17; clone size: few; D gene: TRBD2; V gene: TRBV4-1; CDR3 protein: CASSQDSGLAQGYEQYF; CDR3 DNA: TGCGCCAGCAGCCAAGATTCCGGACTAGCCCAAGGATACGAGCAGTACTTC
J gene: TRBJ2-3; CDR3 length: 14; clone size: -; D gene: -; V gene: TRBV20-1; CDR3 protein: CSARVSPNTDTQYF; CDR3 DNA: TGCAGTGCTAGAGTGTCGCCGAACACAGATACGCAGTATTTT
J gene: TRBJ1-6; CDR3 length: 14; clone size: -; D gene: -; V gene: TRBV29-1; CDR3 protein: CSVQTGSGNSPLHF; CDR3 DNA: TGCAGCGTTCAGACCGGCTCGGGGAATTCACCCCTCCACTTT
J gene: TRBJ2-3; CDR3 length: 15; clone size: -; D gene: -; V gene: TRBV14; CDR3 protein: CPSSHPSGYRDTQYF; CDR3 DNA: TGTCCCAGCAGCCATCCATCGGGTTATAGAGATACGCAGTATTTT
J gene: TRBJ2-2; CDR3 length: 16; clone size: -; D gene: TRBD2; V gene: TRBV13; CDR3 protein: CASSTRLAGGTGELFF; CDR3 DNA: TGTGCCAGCAGCACCCGACTAGCGGGAGGGACCGGGGAGCTGTTTTTT
J gene: TRBJ2-1; CDR3 length: 14; clone size: few; D gene: TRBD1; V gene: TRBV6-1; CDR3 protein: CASTDGQGASGQFF; CDR3 DNA: TGTGCCAGCACCGACGGACAGGGGGCAAGTGGGCAGTTCTTC
J gene: TRBJ1-1; CDR3 length: 15; clone size: once; D gene: -; V gene: TRBV6-2/TRBV6-3; CDR3 protein: CASSHPRQAGTEAFF; CDR3 DNA: TGTGCCAGCAGTCACCCTAGACAGGCAGGAACTGAAGCTTTCTTT
J gene: TRBJ2-2; CDR3 length: 18; clone size: -; D gene: TRBD1; V gene: TRBV20-1; CDR3 protein: CSARGLGQGAPNTGELFF; CDR3 DNA: TGCAGTGCTAGAGGCCTGGGACAGGGGGCCCCAAACACCGGGGAGCTGTTTTTT
J gene: TRBJ1-2; CDR3 length: 15; clone size: -; D gene: TRBD1; V gene: TRBV2; CDR3 protein: CASSTDRGRGYGYTF; CDR3 DNA: TGTGCCAGCAGCACAGACAGGGGGCGCGGCTATGGCTACACCTTC
J gene: TRBJ2-5; CDR3 length: 16; clone size: -; D gene: TRBD1; V gene: TRBV13; CDR3 protein: CASSSSDRGGTETQYF; CDR3 DNA: TGTGCCAGCAGCTCCTCGGACAGGGGCGGGACAGAGACCCAGTACTTC
J gene: TRBJ2-7; CDR3 length: 15; clone size: many; D gene: -; V gene: TRBV5-1; CDR3 protein: CASSYDIAGVGEQYF; CDR3 DNA: TGCGCCAGCAGCTATGACATCGCAGGGGTGGGCGAGCAGTACTTC